What follows are 10 T cell receptor beta chains derived from one specimen sequenced in a study of technical replicates of blood from a few donors. Sequencing used immunoSEQ multiplex PCR; TCRdb keeps in-frame clones, though not all of them. The sample includes under 85,000 clones, around 94% seen only once; the top ten take approximately 0.25%. Sequencing was carried out using T cells isolated from PBMCs. All receptors derive from a human donor in good health.

This chain uses TRBV2 with TRBJ2-7; 7 bases match TRBD1. The junction had 7 bases not matched to a gene; V was cut back by 6 bases and J by 2 bases. The length of the CDR3 is 14 residues. CDR1 and CDR2 from the germline V gene are SNHLY and FYNNEI. CDR3 loop: CASRRQGPTYEQYF. The CDR3, as DNA: TGTGCCAGCAGAAGACAGGGTCCGACCTACGAGCAGTACTTC.

The DNA of the CDR3 is TGTGCCAGCTCTGAAAACCCATCGGGTCAGCCCCAGCATTTT. It codes for CASSENPSGQPQHF. The chain joins TRBV6-1 to TRBJ1-5; D call uncertain. CDR3 length: 14 residues. The V end was cut by 8 bases, the J end by 6 bases, with 17 bases between. The V gene's germline CDR1 is MNHNS and CDR2 SASEGT.

V and J are TRBV7-2 and TRBJ1-2; D is perhaps TRBD1 (6 bases). This CDR3 is built from 15 residues. In germline, CDR1 is SGHTA, CDR2 FQGNSA. Trimming left V 1 base short and J 4 bases short, with 13 bases between. Here the CDR3 DNA reads TGTGCCAGCAGCTTAGAACCCCAGGGGATCTATGGCTACACCTTC. This translates into CASSLEPQGIYGYTF.

This sequence joins TRBV5-8 and TRBJ2-6, with D maybe TRBD2 (6 bases). There are 13 residues in the CDR3. V lost 7 bases to trimming and J lost 2 bases, with 7 bases between them. CDR1 and CDR2 from the germline V gene are SGHTS and YDEGEE. The CDR3: CASRGTGANVLTF. Written as DNA, the CDR3 is TGTGCCAGCCGGGGGACTGGGGCCAACGTCCTGACTTTC.

The genes are TRBV10-2 and TRBJ2-3, with D unresolved. Trimming stripped 2 bases from V and 0 bases from J, with 12 bases between. CDR1 is WSHSY, CDR2 SAAADI, per germline. The CDR3 consists of 16 residues. CDR3 nucleotide sequence: TGCGCCAGCAGTGAGGGAGTTGACCCTAGCACAGATACGCAGTATTTT. It is translated as CASSEGVDPSTDTQYF.

The chain is built from TRBV7-8 and TRBJ1-2; no firm D call. The CDR3 consists of 14 residues. Germline loops: CDR1 SGHVS, CDR2 FQNEAQ. Trimming shortened V by 0 bases and J by 7 bases, and 12 bases separated the two germline ends. CDR3 protein: CASSLAEGWSGYTF. In DNA form, the CDR3 reads TGTGCCAGCAGCTTAGCTGAGGGATGGAGTGGCTACACCTTC.

V usage is TRBV5-1 and J usage is TRBJ2-7; tentatively, D is TRBD1 (6 bases). From germline, CDR1 is SGHRS and CDR2 YFSETQ. The length of the CDR3 is 15 residues. V gave up 4 bases and J gave up 4 bases, with 18 bases separating them. CDR3 in DNA: TGCGCCAGCAGCCCTAGACCGACAGGAGCGTACGAGCAGTACTTC. Translating it yields CASSPRPTGAYEQYF.

The V call is TRBV10-2, the J call TRBJ1-3; D call uncertain. CDR3 length equals 13 residues. CDR1 is WSHSY and CDR2 is SAAADI in the germline V gene. Deletions cut 0 bases from V and 7 bases from J, with 7 bases between. CDR3 sequence reads: CASSESSGNTIYF. The CDR3 nucleotides are TGCGCCAGCAGTGAGTCGAGCGGGAACACCATATATTTT.

The V call is TRBV12-5, the J call TRBJ2-5, with 7 bases matching TRBD1. Looked up from germline, CDR1 is LGHNT and CDR2 is FRNRAP. J was trimmed by 5 bases and V by 0 bases; bases with no gene match: 6. CDR3 length equals 15 residues. CDR3 nucleotide sequence: TGTGCTAGTGGTTTGGTACAGGGCAGGGGGGAGACCCAGTACTTC. Translation: CASGLVQGRGETQYF.

This clone came up a few times. The chain has TRBV21-1 and TRBJ2-7; the DNA was not compared with TRBD2, the D call given in the table. TRBV21-1 has pseudogene status. The CDR3 length is 14 residues. CDR3 sequence reads: CASKPREGPYEQYF. CDR3 in DNA: TGTGCCAGCAAACCGCGGGAGGGCCCCTACGAGCAGTACTTC.